This record covers a single T cell receptor (beta chain). The antigen is unknown. The data originate from a study of T cells in localized non-small cell lung cancer. Clones were read by immunoSEQ multiplex PCR, and TCRdb kept only the in-frame ones, dropping some. This sample has around 96,000 clones, with roughly 88% found just once. The CDR3 runs to 16 residues. Trimming left V 4 bases short and J 0 bases short, with 14 bases between. The germline gives CDR1 SGHRS, CDR2 YFSETQ. Study-level findings and limits: Adjacent uninvolved lung tissue had the highest T cell clonality, exceeding tumor.

The TCR sequence derives from a woman aged 40 to 75 with stage II squamous cell lung carcinoma. The chain couples TRBV5-1 to TRBJ2-1, with D unresolved. The sequencing here drew on PBMCs, taken before any cancer treatment. CDR3 sequence (DNA): TGCGCCAGCAGCCCTACGGGCGCGAGCTCCTACAATGAGCAGTTCTTC. The encoded protein is CASSPTGASSYNEQFF.